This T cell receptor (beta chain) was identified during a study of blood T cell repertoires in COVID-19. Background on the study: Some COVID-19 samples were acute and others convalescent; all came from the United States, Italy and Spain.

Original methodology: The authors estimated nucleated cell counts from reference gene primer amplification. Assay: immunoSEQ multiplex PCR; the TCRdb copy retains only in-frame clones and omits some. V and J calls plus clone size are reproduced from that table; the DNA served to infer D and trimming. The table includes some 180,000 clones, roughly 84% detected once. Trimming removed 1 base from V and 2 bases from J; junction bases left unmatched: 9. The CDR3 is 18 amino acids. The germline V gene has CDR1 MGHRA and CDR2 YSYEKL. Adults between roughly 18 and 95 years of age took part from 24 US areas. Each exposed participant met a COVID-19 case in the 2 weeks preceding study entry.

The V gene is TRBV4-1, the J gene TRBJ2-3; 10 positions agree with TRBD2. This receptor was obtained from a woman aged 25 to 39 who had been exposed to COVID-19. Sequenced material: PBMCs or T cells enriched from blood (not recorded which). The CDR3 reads CASSQVVMLAGATDTQYF. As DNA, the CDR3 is TGCGCCAGCAGCCAAGTTGTGATGCTAGCGGGGGCCACAGATACGCAGTATTTT.